The present T cell receptor (beta chain) was sequenced within a study of T cell responses to AZD1222 COVID-19 vaccine. Overall study findings and caveats: Spike-specific TCR breadth and depth both grew after two AZD1222 doses. Across the whole spike, CD4 TCRs peaked at regions 160-218 and 743-854.

TCRdb's copy holds only in-frame clones and misses some; the assay was immunoSEQ multiplex PCR. The profile shows about 120,000 clones, roughly 92% of them singletons. The germline V gene encodes CDR1 SGDLS and CDR2 YYNGEE. The CDR3 extends over 14 amino acids. The V end lost 1 base, the J end lost 0 bases, and 5 bases lay between the germline ends. Comment on this clone: Its matching antigen is unknown.

This specimen was peripheral blood, taken 28 days after the second AZD1222 dose. This TCR came from an adult who received the AZD1222 COVID-19 vaccine. The rearrangement uses TRBV9 and TRBJ1-5; D remains ambiguous. CDR3 loop: CASSVRYSNQPQHF. The CDR3 nucleotides are TGTGCCAGCAGCGTACGATATAGCAATCAGCCCCAGCATTTT.